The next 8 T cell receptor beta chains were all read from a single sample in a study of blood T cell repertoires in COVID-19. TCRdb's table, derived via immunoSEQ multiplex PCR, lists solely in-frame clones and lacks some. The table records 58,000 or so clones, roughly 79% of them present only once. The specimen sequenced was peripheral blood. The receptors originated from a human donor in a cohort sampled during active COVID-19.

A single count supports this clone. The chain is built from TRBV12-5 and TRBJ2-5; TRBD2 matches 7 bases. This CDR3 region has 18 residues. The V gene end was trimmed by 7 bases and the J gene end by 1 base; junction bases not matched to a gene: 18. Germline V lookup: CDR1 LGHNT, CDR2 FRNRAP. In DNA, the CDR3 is TGTGCTAGTGCCCTGGGGCAGCTTACCGGGGGGATCCAAGAGACCCAGTACTTC. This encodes CASALGQLTGGIQETQYF.

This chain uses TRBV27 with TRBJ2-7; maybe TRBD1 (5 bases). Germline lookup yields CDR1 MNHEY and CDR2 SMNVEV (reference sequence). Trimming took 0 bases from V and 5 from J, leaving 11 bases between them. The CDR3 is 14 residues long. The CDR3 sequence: CASSLSSGRDEQYF. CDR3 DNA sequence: TGTGCCAGCAGTTTATCGTCAGGGCGCGACGAGCAGTACTTC.

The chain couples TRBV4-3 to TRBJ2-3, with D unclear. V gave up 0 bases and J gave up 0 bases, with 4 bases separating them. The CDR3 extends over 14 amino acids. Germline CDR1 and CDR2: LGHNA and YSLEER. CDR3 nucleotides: TGCGCCAGCAGCCAAGACGGGAGCACAGATACGCAGTATTTT. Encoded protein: CASSQDGSTDTQYF.

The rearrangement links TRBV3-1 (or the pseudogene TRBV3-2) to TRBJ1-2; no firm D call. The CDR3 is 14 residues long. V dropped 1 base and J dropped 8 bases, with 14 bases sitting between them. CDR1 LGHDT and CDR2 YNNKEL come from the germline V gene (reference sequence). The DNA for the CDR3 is TGTGCCAGCAGCCAAGGAGACGCGGTGCGGGGCTACACCTTC. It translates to CASSQGDAVRGYTF.

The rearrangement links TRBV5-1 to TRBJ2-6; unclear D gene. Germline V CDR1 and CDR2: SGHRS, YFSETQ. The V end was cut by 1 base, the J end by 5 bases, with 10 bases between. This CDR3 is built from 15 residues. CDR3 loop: CASSLSGGWANVLTF. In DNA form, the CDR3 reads TGCGCCAGCAGCTTGAGTGGCGGCTGGGCCAACGTCCTGACTTTC. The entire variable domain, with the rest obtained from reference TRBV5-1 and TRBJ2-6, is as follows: KAGVTQTPRYLIKTRGQQVTLSCSPISGHRSVSWYQQTPGQGLQFLFEYFSETQRNKGNFPGRFSGRQFSNSRSEMNVSTLELGDSALYLCASSLSGGWANVLTFGAGSRLTVL.

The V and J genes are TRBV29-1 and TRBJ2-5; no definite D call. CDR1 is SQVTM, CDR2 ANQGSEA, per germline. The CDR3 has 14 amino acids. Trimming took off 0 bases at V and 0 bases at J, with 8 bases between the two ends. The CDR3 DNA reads TGCAGCGTTGAAGATAAGGAGTACCAAGAGACCCAGTACTTC. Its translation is CSVEDKEYQETQYF.

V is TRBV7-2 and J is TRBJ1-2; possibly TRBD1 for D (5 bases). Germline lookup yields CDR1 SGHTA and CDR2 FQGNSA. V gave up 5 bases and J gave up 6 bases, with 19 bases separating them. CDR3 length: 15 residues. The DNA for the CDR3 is TGTGCCAGCAGCCTTAGGGAGGGACCGATCCATGGCTACACCTTC. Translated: CASSLREGPIHGYTF.

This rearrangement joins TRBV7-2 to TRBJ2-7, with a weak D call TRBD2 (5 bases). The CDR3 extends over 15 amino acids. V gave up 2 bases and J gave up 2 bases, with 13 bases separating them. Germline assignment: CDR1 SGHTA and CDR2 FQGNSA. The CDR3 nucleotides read TGTGCCAGCAGCTTAATGAGGACTGTTGCCTACGAGCAGTACTTC. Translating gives CASSLMRTVAYEQYF.